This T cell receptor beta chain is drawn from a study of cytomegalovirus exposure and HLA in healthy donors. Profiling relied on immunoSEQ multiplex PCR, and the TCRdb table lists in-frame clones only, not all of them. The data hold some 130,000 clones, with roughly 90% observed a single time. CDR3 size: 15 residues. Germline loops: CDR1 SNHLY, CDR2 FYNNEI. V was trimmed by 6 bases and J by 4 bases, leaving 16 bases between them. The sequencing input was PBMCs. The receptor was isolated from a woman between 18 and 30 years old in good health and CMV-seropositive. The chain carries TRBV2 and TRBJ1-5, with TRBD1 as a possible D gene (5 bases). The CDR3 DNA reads TGTGCCAGCAGGGGGGACGCAGCGGGGAATCAGCCCCAGCATTTT. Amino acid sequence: CASRGDAAGNQPQHF.